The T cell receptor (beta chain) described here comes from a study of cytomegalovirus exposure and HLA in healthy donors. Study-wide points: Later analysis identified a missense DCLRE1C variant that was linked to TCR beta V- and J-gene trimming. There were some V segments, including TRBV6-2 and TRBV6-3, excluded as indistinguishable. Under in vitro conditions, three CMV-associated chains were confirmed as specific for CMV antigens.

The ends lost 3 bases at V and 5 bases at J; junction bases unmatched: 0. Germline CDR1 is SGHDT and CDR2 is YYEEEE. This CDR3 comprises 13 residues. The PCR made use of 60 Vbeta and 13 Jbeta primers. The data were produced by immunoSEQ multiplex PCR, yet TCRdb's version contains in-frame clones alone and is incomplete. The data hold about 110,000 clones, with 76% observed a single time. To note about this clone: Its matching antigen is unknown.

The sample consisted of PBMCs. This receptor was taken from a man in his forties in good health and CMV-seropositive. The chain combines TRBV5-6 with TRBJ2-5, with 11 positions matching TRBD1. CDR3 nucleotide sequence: TGTGCCAGCAGCTGGACAGGGGGCGAGACCCAGTACTTC. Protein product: CASSWTGGETQYF.